This T cell receptor (beta chain) was captured by sequencing in a study of multiple sclerosis patients with progressive multifocal leukoencephalopathy. Regarding the study as a whole: PML-onset expanded TRB clones were detectable before and during natalizumab therapy. Most PML patients had lower entropy, suggesting less diverse TRB repertoires.

Spiked into each PCR were synthetic inline TR CDR3 controls of all V-J pairings. Here immunoSEQ multiplex PCR was the method, and the copy in TCRdb shows in-frame clones only, minus some. The repertoire holds around 30,000 clones, with nearly 90% as singletons. This clone was detected only once. Its antigen is not known. CDR1 is SNHLY and CDR2 is FYNNEI in the germline V gene. The germline V and J ends were trimmed by 5 bases and 1 base, with 12 bases remaining between them. The CDR3 loop spans 15 amino acids. As for time point: 6 months of natalizumab therapy. The sample consisted of PBMCs, taken from a patient treated with natalizumab. The V gene is TRBV2, the J gene TRBJ2-1; D is tentatively TRBD1 or TRBD2 (6 bases each). The sequence came from a human donor with multiple sclerosis. CDR3 amino acids: CASSTGGGSYNEQFF. CDR3 nucleotide sequence: TGTGCCAGCAGTACCGGAGGGGGATCCTACAATGAGCAGTTCTTC.